Listed below are T cell receptor beta chains from one sample, sequenced in a study of cytomegalovirus exposure and HLA in healthy donors. Sequencing was performed with immunoSEQ multiplex PCR; in TCRdb, only in-frame clones are kept and a portion is missing. The sample comprises 120,000 or so clones, about 89% of which are singletons, and 2% to 2.5% rests with the top ten. Sequenced: PBMCs. The receptors were gathered from a woman aged 18-29 years in good health and CMV-seronegative. The CDR3 runs from the conserved cysteine through the conserved F or W. D genes are given only for firm matches. Clone size is shown for a subset of rows, as once, few, many or a class of expanded clone.

d_gene	v_gene	abundance	j_gene	CDR3aa	CDR3nt
NA	TRBV27	once	TRBJ2-2	CASSLSWAKSTGELFF	TGTGCCAGCAGTTTATCATGGGCAAAAAGCACCGGGGAGCTGTTTTTT
NA	TRBV28	NA	TRBJ2-2	CASSPTGLRLSTGELFF	TGTGCCAGCAGCCCCACAGGGTTACGGCTAAGCACCGGGGAGCTGTTTTTT
NA	TRBV5-1	NA	TRBJ1-2	CASRPLQGDGYTF	TGCGCCAGTAGACCTTTACAGGGTGACGGCTACACCTTC
NA	TRBV30	NA	TRBJ2-5	CAWTNPTRGEETQYF	TGTGCCTGGACTAATCCGACCAGGGGGGAAGAGACCCAGTACTTC
NA	TRBV9	NA	TRBJ2-3	CASSVGATITDTQYF	TGTGCCAGCAGCGTAGGGGCGACGATCACAGATACGCAGTATTTT
TRBD2	TRBV19	NA	TRBJ2-1	CASSIAGASGIYSFDEQFF	TGTGCCAGTAGTATAGCGGGGGCTAGCGGGATATATAGTTTTGATGAGCAGTTCTTC
TRBD1	TRBV14	NA	TRBJ1-1	CASSAPGQRFYTEAFF	TGTGCCAGCAGCGCCCCGGGACAGCGATTCTACACTGAAGCTTTCTTT
NA	TRBV5-1	NA	TRBJ1-2	CASSFGGNYGYTF	TGCGCCAGCAGCTTTGGGGGCAACTATGGCTACACCTTC
TRBD1	TRBV5-1	NA	TRBJ1-3	CASSNGTVQSGNTIYF	TGCGCCAGCAGCAATGGGACAGTTCAATCTGGAAACACCATATATTTT
NA	TRBV19	NA	TRBJ1-4	CASSIPRATNEKLFF	TGTGCCAGTAGTATACCTAGAGCAACTAATGAAAAACTGTTTTTT
TRBD1	TRBV12-5	NA	TRBJ2-7	CASGGTGQASYEQYF	TGTGCTAGTGGTGGCACCGGACAGGCCTCCTACGAGCAGTACTTC
TRBD2	TRBV5-4	NA	TRBJ2-7	CASSLGTSGTYEQYF	TGTGCCAGCAGCTTAGGGACTAGCGGAACCTACGAGCAGTACTTC
TRBD2	TRBV10-2	NA	TRBJ2-7	CASSRLAGSYEQYF	TGCGCCAGCAGTCGACTAGCGGGAAGCTACGAGCAGTACTTC
NA	TRBV18	few	TRBJ2-7	CASSPQGLTYEQYF	TGTGCCAGCTCACCCCAGGGTCTGACCTACGAGCAGTACTTC
NA	TRBV21-1	NA	TRBJ2-1	CASSKAVTSGTKLNNEQFF	TGTGCCAGCAGCAAAGCGGTGACTAGCGGGACGAAACTCAACAATGAGCAGTTCTTC